This T cell receptor beta chain was profiled in a study of T cell responses to AZD1222 COVID-19 vaccine. Whole-study results and caveats: Scientists sampled the repertoires only once the peak T cell response had passed. The reported proportion of spike-specific TCRs targeting unmutated variant regions was nearly half. White British people made up most donors, females outnumbered males, and clonal diversity was possibly underestimated.

A note on this clone: Antigen unknown.

Profiling relied on immunoSEQ multiplex PCR, and the TCRdb table lists in-frame clones only, not all of them. The sample holds 95,000 to 110,000 clones, 80% to 90% seen once. The specimen comprised peripheral blood, sampled on day 0 of AZD1222 vaccination. This clonotype was obtained from an adult in good health.

CDR3 DNA: TGCGCCAGCAGCCCCGTAGGACAGGGACAAGAGACCCAGTACTTC. Its translation is CASSPVGQGQETQYF. V gene TRBV5-1 combines with J gene TRBJ2-5, with 8 positions matching TRBD1. The CDR3 extends over 15 amino acids. Per the germline V gene, CDR1 is SGHRS and CDR2 is YFSETQ. V shed 4 bases and J 2 bases; nucleotides not matched to a gene: 7.